This T cell receptor (beta chain) was captured in a study of shared clonotypes between healthy human individuals. The method was immunoSEQ multiplex PCR; TCRdb's version includes in-frame clones alone and lacks a portion of them. The repertoire holds nearly 1 million clones, with around three quarters as singletons. Germline V CDR1 and CDR2: SGHDT, YYEEEE. J was trimmed by 2 bases and V by 0 bases; bases with no gene match: 6. The CDR3 sequence is 16 residues long. The clonotype originates from a man younger than 35 in good health. Sequenced material: memory CD4+ T cells sorted from blood. Sample subset: CD45RA-negative fraction. The J gene is TRBJ1-2, the V gene TRBV5-6; 8 nucleotides align to TRBD1. The CDR3 is CASSLGLDRENYGYTF. The CDR3 bases are TGTGCCAGCAGCTTGGGGTTGGACAGGGAAAACTATGGCTACACCTTC.